A single sample is the source of the 5 T cell receptor beta chains below, sequenced in a study of cytomegalovirus exposure and HLA in healthy donors. Both 60 Vbeta primers and 13 Jbeta primers went into the PCR. Clones were sequenced by immunoSEQ multiplex PCR, and TCRdb holds only the in-frame ones, with some missing. This table has under 200,000 clones, roughly an eighth appearing once. Sequenced sample: PBMCs. The source is a man aged 50 to 60 in good health and CMV-seropositive.

In this sample, this clone turned up a few times. The chain recombines TRBV6-5 with TRBJ1-2; D is unclear. In germline, CDR1 is MNHEY, CDR2 SVGAGI. CDR3 size: 14 residues. Trimming removed 4 bases at V and 4 bases at J, with 13 bases between. As DNA, the CDR3 is TGTGCCAGCAGTTTCTCCCCCCGGGGCTATGGCTACACCTTC. This gives the protein CASSFSPRGYGYTF.

This clone was counted only a few times. The sample carries other DNA sequences with the same CDR3. The J gene is TRBJ1-5, the V gene TRBV6-6; unclear D gene. V lost 3 bases and J lost 0, with 3 bases in between. CDR1 and CDR2 (germline): MNHNY, SVGAGI (reference sequence). CDR3 size: 13 residues. The CDR3: CASSYLSNQPQHF. The CDR3 coding sequence is TGTGCCAGCAGTTATCTTAGCAATCAGCCCCAGCATTTT.

The rearrangement joins TRBV5-1 to TRBJ1-1, with 12 bases matching TRBD1. The CDR3 is made up of 17 amino acids. Per the germline V gene, CDR1 is SGHRS and CDR2 is YFSETQ. V lost 0 bases and J lost 0; bases outside the gene matches: 3. In DNA form, the CDR3 reads TGCGCCAGCAGCTTGGGGGGACAGGGGGCGTTGAACACTGAAGCTTTCTTT. Residues: CASSLGGQGALNTEAFF.

The chain combines TRBV14 with TRBJ1-4; D gene uncertain. The ends were cut back, 2 bases at V and 6 bases at J, with 10 bases in the middle. In germline, CDR1 is SGHDN, CDR2 FVKESK. The CDR3 has 14 residues. CDR3 sequence reads: CASSQWEGDEKLFF. CDR3 bases: TGTGCCAGCAGCCAATGGGAGGGCGATGAAAAACTGTTTTTT.

This clone has at least ten counts. The CDR3 reads CASTDTGELFF. CDR3 in DNA: TGTGCCAGCACCGACACCGGGGAGCTGTTTTTT. V is TRBV7-9 and J is TRBJ2-2, with no clear D. This CDR3 is 11 amino acids long. Germline assignment: CDR1 SEHNR and CDR2 FQNEAQ (reference sequence). The V and J ends lost 7 bases and 3 bases respectively, with 3 bases between them.